This T cell receptor (beta chain) was sequenced during a study of T cell repertoires in cytomegalovirus infection (dated by TCRdb to about 2019). A note on the overall study: Recently identified HLA-C-restricted CMV epitopes, whose presentation resists viral immunomodulation, were targeted by peptide stimulations together with well-studied HLA-B-restricted epitopes. Because public TCR beta signatures pointed to carriage of CMV infection together with the matching HLA type, the HLA type of each donor mattered for the analysis. General study outcomes and caveats: In the ex vivo response, HLA-C-restricted CMV-specific TCR beta clonotypes were dominant, and in two of eight donors the single most frequent clonotype came from this HLA-C-restricted group. In both this cohort and an independent cohort of several hundred donors, the cumulative frequency of public TCR beta family members distinguished carriers of CMV infection plus the relevant HLA type.

CDR3 length: 17 amino acids, cysteine to phenylalanine. Only the CDR3 DNA stays, 51 bases, in frame from base 1. V is pruned by 0 bases and J by 1 base, leaving 6 bases of the junction without a gene match. From the germline V gene, CDR1 is ENHRY and CDR2 is SYGVKD. Explained via the paper, the treatment or condition label denotes: in vitro stimulation with specific CMV peptide epitopes to enrich CMV-specific T cells. Sequencing relied on an Illumina HiSeq 1500. TCRdb applied fastp at Q25 and MiXCR to the public reads, then kept only in-frame beta chains. Under each unique CDR3 protein, matching rows form one entry showing the most common genes and DNA. For this sample the table gives about 400,000 distinct CDR3 sequences, of which roughly 34% were detected only once. The ten largest clones add up to roughly 12% of the sample. Note on this clonotype: What this receptor recognizes is not known. Nothing much larger sits one base from this clone, and base qualities are not available.

This specimen was cultured PBMCs, taken from culture after CMV antigen stimulation. Recombination joined TRBV10-3 with TRBJ1-3, with 7 central nucleotides matching TRBD1. The sequence was obtained from a human donor in good health (CMV status not recorded). Some clones in this sample may be carry-over from other donors' samples. The nucleotide sequence reads as follows: TGTGCCATCAGTGAGTCTCGCGGCAGGGGGTCTGGAAACACCATATATTTT. The resulting protein is CAISESRGRGSGNTIYF.